This is a list of T cell receptor beta chains from one sample in a study of CD8+ T cells in alopecia areata. Sequencing was performed with immunoSEQ multiplex PCR; in TCRdb, only in-frame clones are kept and a portion is missing. The sample holds 95,000 to 120,000 clones, roughly 50% seen once. The sequencing used CD4+ T cells sorted from blood, collected at week 24, from a patient treated with tofacitinib. The receptors were sampled from a human donor with alopecia areata. The CDR3 runs from the conserved cysteine through the conserved F or W. D genes are given only for firm matches. Expanded clones get a size class; other rows say once, few or many, or leave the size out.

>TRBV7-8|few|TRBJ2-1|-
CASSHRTEREQFF
TGTGCCAGCAGCCATCGGACAGAGCGTGAGCAGTTCTTC
>TRBV4-2|-|TRBJ2-6|TRBD1
CASSQDRRNSGANVLTF
TGTGCCAGCAGCCAGGACAGGAGGAACTCTGGGGCCAACGTCCTGACTTTC
>TRBV7-9|-|TRBJ2-4|-
CASSGSVADIQYF
TGTGCCAGCAGCGGCTCGGTGGCCGACATTCAGTACTTC
>TRBV6-5|-|TRBJ1-2|-
CASRAGGRYGYTF
TGTGCCAGCAGGGCTGGGGGGAGATATGGCTACACCTTC
>TRBV10-3|-|TRBJ1-5|-
CAISDGRAQHF
TGTGCCATCAGTGATGGCAGGGCCCAGCATTTT
>TRBV29-1|-|TRBJ1-2|-
CSAGSGGGYTF
TGCAGCGCTGGGAGTGGGGGTGGCTACACCTTC
>TRBV7-2|-|TRBJ1-6|TRBD1
CASSSLSSIGTGALRALHF
TGTGCCAGCAGCTCTCTTAGTAGTATCGGGACAGGTGCTTTGAGGGCCCTCCACTTT
>TRBV4-3|once|TRBJ2-7|-
CASSQDRTRGPGEQYF
TGCGCCAGCAGCCAAGATAGGACCCGGGGGCCTGGGGAGCAGTACTTC
>TRBV6-5|-|TRBJ2-7|TRBD1
CASSGTGGREQYF
TGTGCCAGCAGTGGGACAGGGGGCCGCGAGCAGTACTTC
>TRBV30|-|TRBJ1-1|-
CAWSVPGSKAFF
TGTGCCTGGAGTGTACCGGGGAGTAAAGCTTTCTTT
>TRBV21-1|many|TRBJ1-2|-
CAIRDRVWYGYTF
TGTGCCATCAGGGACAGGGTTTGGTATGGCTACACCTTC
>TRBV30|-|TRBJ1-2|-
CAWTLLHKGGGYTF
TGTGCCTGGACCCTACTGCATAAGGGCGGTGGCTACACCTTC
>TRBV5-1|-|TRBJ2-1|-
CASNLGDSSYNEQFF
TGCGCCAGCAACCTAGGGGACTCCTCCTACAATGAGCAGTTCTTC
>TRBV29-1|-|TRBJ2-5|-
CSVALGTQETQYF
TGCAGCGTTGCTCTGGGGACGCAAGAGACCCAGTACTTC
>TRBV7-3|once|TRBJ2-2|-
CASRDPLVSGELFF
TGTGCCAGCCGGGACCCCCTTGTATCCGGGGAGCTGTTTTTT
>TRBV29-1|-|TRBJ2-5|-
CSVDSNSETQYF
TGCAGCGTTGATTCCAACTCAGAGACCCAGTACTTC
>TRBV4-1|few|TRBJ2-3|-
CASSSPASVTDTQYF
TGCGCCAGCAGCTCCCCGGCTAGCGTCACAGATACGCAGTATTTT
>TRBV4-1|-|TRBJ2-2|-
CASSQIANSPGELFF
TGCGCCAGCAGCCAAATCGCGAACTCACCGGGGGAGCTGTTTTTT
>TRBV6-5|-|TRBJ1-1|TRBD1
CASRQGGPNTEAFF
TGTGCCAGCCGCCAGGGGGGCCCGAACACTGAAGCTTTCTTT
>TRBV5-1|-|TRBJ1-1|-
CASSLDGRTEAFF
TGCGCCAGCAGCTTGGATGGGAGGACTGAAGCTTTCTTT
>TRBV28|many|TRBJ2-7|-
CASRDSSSYEQYF
TGTGCCAGCCGGGACTCAAGCTCCTACGAGCAGTACTTC
>TRBV9|few|TRBJ1-4|-
CASSVSHRAWKLFF
TGTGCCAGCAGCGTATCCCACAGGGCGTGGAAACTGTTTTTT
>TRBV30|once|TRBJ1-5|-
CAWSIGQENQPQHF
TGTGCCTGGAGTATAGGTCAGGAAAATCAGCCCCAGCATTTT
>TRBV5-1|-|TRBJ2-7|TRBD1
CASRQSGTGPYEQYF
TGCGCCAGCAGACAGTCGGGGACAGGGCCCTACGAGCAGTACTTC
>TRBV7-2|few|TRBJ2-7|TRBD1
CASSLGQGAYEQYF
TGTGCCAGCAGCTTAGGGCAGGGGGCGTACGAGCAGTACTTC
>TRBV4-3|-|TRBJ2-5|-
CASSQDIASKTQYF
TGCGCCAGCAGCCAAGATATAGCTTCCAAGACCCAGTACTTC
>TRBV4-3|-|TRBJ2-1|TRBD1
CASSQEGPGQAIYNEQFF
TGCGCCAGCAGCCAAGAAGGCCCCGGACAGGCGATTTACAATGAGCAGTTCTTC
>TRBV29-1|-|TRBJ1-2|-
CSVGTGNGYTF
TGCAGCGTGGGCACAGGCAATGGCTACACCTTC
>TRBV6-5|-|TRBJ2-2|-
CASVGTNTGELFF
TGTGCCAGCGTGGGAACGAACACCGGGGAGCTGTTTTTT
>TRBV7-2|-|TRBJ2-7|TRBD2
CASRSLAGVSYEQYF
TGTGCCAGCAGGTCTTTAGCGGGGGTCTCCTACGAGCAGTACTTC
>TRBV30|-|TRBJ1-1|-
CASISTEAFF
TGTGCCTCCATCAGCACTGAAGCTTTCTTT
>TRBV5-1|-|TRBJ1-1|TRBD1
CASSMTGEEGAFF
TGCGCCAGCAGCATGACAGGGGAGGAAGGAGCTTTCTTT
>TRBV5-1|-|TRBJ2-3|-
CASSLYMADTQYF
TGCGCCAGCAGCTTGTACATGGCAGATACGCAGTATTTT
>TRBV7-9|-|TRBJ1-2|-
CASSSQGSGVYGYTF
TGTGCCAGCAGCTCACAGGGCTCTGGGGTTTATGGCTACACCTTC
>TRBV30|-|TRBJ1-3|-
CAWGVGGSGNTIYF
TGTGCCTGGGGTGTCGGAGGATCTGGAAACACCATATATTTT